The clone carrying this TCR beta chain was detected a few times. Using its own MiXCR run on the PCR reads, TCRdb lists one record per CDR3 protein. The profile shows roughly 100,000 distinct CDR3 sequences, around 37% of them singletons. The sample comes from a study of molecular identifiers for immune sequencing clone quantification. The CDR3 runs to 13 residues. V gave up 6 bases and J gave up 5 bases; unmatched junction bases: 9. Germline values: CDR1 SQVTM, CDR2 ANQGSEA. Sequenced: naive CD8+ T cells from blood, with Jurkat cell RNA spiked in. The sample's subset: FACS-sorted CD8+CD4-CCR7+CD45RA+ naive T cells. The source of this sequence is a human donor in good health. Some libraries in this study had Jurkat cell RNA spiked in. The chain couples TRBV29-1 to TRBJ2-7, with TRBD2 matching over 8 bases. The CDR3 coding sequence is TGCAGCGTGGGACTAGTTTCTCTCCACGAGCAGTACTTC. Protein product: CSVGLVSLHEQYF.